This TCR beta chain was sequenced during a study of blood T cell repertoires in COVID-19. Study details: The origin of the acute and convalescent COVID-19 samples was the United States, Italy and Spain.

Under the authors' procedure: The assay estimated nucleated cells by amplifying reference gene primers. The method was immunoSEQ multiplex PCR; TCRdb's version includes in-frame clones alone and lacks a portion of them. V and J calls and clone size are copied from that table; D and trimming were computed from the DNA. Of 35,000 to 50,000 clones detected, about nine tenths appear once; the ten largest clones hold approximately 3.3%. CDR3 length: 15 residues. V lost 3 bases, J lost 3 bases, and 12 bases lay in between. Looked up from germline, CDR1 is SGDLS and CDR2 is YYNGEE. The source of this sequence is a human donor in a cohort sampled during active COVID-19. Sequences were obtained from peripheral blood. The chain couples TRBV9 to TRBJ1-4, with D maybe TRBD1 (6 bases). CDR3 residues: CASSDGQLPNEKLFF. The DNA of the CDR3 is TGTGCCAGCAGCGACGGACAGCTACCTAATGAAAAACTGTTTTTT.